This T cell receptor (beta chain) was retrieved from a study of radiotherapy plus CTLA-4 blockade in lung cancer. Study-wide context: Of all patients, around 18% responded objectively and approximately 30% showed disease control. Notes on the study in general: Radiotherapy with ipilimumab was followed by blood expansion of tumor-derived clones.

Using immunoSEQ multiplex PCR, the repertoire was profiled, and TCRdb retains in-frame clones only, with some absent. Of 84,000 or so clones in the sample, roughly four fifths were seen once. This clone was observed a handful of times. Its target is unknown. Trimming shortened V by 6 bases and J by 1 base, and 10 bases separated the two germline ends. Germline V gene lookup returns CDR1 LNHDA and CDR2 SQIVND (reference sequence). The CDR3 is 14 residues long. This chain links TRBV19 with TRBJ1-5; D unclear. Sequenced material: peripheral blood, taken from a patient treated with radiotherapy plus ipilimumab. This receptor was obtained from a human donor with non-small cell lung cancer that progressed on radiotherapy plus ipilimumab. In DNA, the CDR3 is TGTGCCAGTAGAGAAGGACGGAGCAATCAGCCCCAGCATTTT. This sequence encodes CASREGRSNQPQHF. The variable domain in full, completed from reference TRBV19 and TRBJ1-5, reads DGGITQSPKYLFRKEGQNVTLSCEQNLNHDAMYWYRQDPGQGLRLIYYSQIVNDFQKGDIAEGYSVSREKKESFPLTVTSAQKNPTAFYLCASREGRSNQPQHFGDGTRLSIL.